The 15 T cell receptor beta chains below all came from one sample that was sequenced in a study of T cells in Graves' hyperthyroidism and ophthalmopathy. TCR beta CDR3 regions were amplified from RNA transcripts. The study used the HTBI primer set for a first-round RT-PCR of the TCR CDR3. One entry per CDR3 protein, called by TCRdb with MiXCR from the multiplex PCR reads. Of approximately 400,000 distinct CDR3 sequences detected, 15% to 18% appear once; the ten largest clones hold roughly a quarter. The source material was blood. These receptors came from a woman aged 18-30 years with Graves' hyperthyroidism that later progressed to Graves' ophthalmopathy.

This clonotype was seen ten or more times. The J gene is TRBJ1-2, the V gene TRBV29-1; D remains unclear. Trimming shortened V by 5 bases and J by 5 bases, and 18 bases separated the two germline ends. The CDR3 sequence is 14 residues long. Germline CDR1 is SQVTM and CDR2 is ANQGSEA. CDR3 sequence reads: CSVPSRVRPYGYTF. The CDR3 DNA reads as TGCAGCGTTCCTTCTCGAGTCCGACCATATGGCTACACCTTC.

This clonotype was detected ten times or more. The chain recombines TRBV7-2 with TRBJ2-3, with TRBD2 matching over 10 bases. Germline V CDR1 and CDR2: SGHTA, FQGNSA. With V trimmed by 5 bases and J by 2 bases, 10 bases remained unmatched. This CDR3 has 17 amino acids. The CDR3 bases are TGTGCCAGCAGCCTAAAAGGGCTAGCGGGAGTCACAGATACGCAGTATTTT. It specifies CASSLKGLAGVTDTQYF. Full variable domain (remainder filled in from reference TRBV7-2 and TRBJ2-3): GAGVSQSPSNKVTEKGKDVELRCDPISGHTALYWYRQSLGQGLEFLIYFQGNSAPDKSGLPSDRFSAERTGGSVSTLTIQRTQQEDSAVYLCASSLKGLAGVTDTQYFGPGTRLTVL.

The chain links TRBV24-1 to TRBJ2-1; perhaps TRBD1 as D (6 bases). The ends were cut back, 3 bases at V and 9 bases at J, with 11 bases in the middle. CDR3 size: 13 residues. Per germline, CDR1 KGHDR and CDR2 SFDVKD. Here the CDR3 DNA reads TGTGCCACCAGTGATCCCACAGGGATTGAGCAGTTCTTC. Amino acids: CATSDPTGIEQFF.

This clonotype was seen many times. The rearrangement joins TRBV3-1 to TRBJ2-7, with 9 bases fitting TRBD1. CDR1 is LGHDT and CDR2 is YNNKEL in the germline V gene (reference sequence). CDR3 length equals 14 residues. V shed 4 bases, J shed 6 bases, and the junction held 7 bases outside the gene matches. The CDR3 region has the DNA TGTGCCAGCAGCCCGGGACAGGGTGTAGTCGAGCAGTACTTC. It yields the protein CASSPGQGVVEQYF.

As regards this clonotype: This may stem from a read error, because a much larger clone lies one nucleotide away. The chain is built from TRBV7-9 and TRBJ2-7; 11 bases match TRBD1. The CDR3 has 19 amino acids. The V and J ends lost 5 bases and 1 base, in that order; junction bases with no gene match: 16. Germline-derived CDR1 and CDR2 are SEHNR and FQNEAQ (reference sequence). The CDR3 bases are TGTGCCAGCAGCCCCACCCGGACAGGGGGCGCGATCCGGTCCTACGAGCAGTACTTC. Its protein product is CASSPTRTGGAIRSYEQYF.

This clonotype has a handful of counts. The CDR3 bases are TGTGCCAGTAGTATCTCCCGGGGGAATTCACCCCTCCACTTT. This encodes CASSISRGNSPLHF. The genes are TRBV19 and TRBJ1-6; possible D gene TRBD1, 5 bases. This CDR3 is 14 amino acids long. Germline CDR1 is LNHDA and CDR2 is SQIVND (reference sequence). The ends were cut back, 3 bases at V and 7 bases at J, with 10 bases in the middle.

This clonotype was picked up many times. V is TRBV2 and J is TRBJ2-3; unclear D gene. This CDR3 is 12 amino acids long. In germline, CDR1 is SNHLY, CDR2 FYNNEI. V gave up 2 bases and J gave up 5 bases, with 5 bases separating them. CDR3 sequence: CASSELRDTQYF. The CDR3 DNA reads as TGTGCCAGCAGTGAACTGAGAGATACGCAGTATTTT.

The chain joins TRBV24-1 to TRBJ2-5, with 16 bases identical to TRBD2. Germline values: CDR1 KGHDR, CDR2 SFDVKD. CDR3 size: 18 residues. V was pared by 4 bases and J by 4 bases, with 8 bases of the junction left unmatched. CDR3 nucleotides: TGTGCCACCAGTGACGTGGGACTAGCGGGAGGGCATGGAGAGACCCAGTACTTC. This codes for CATSDVGLAGGHGETQYF.

This clonotype has a handful of counts. This rearrangement joins TRBV7-8 to TRBJ2-6, with 9 bases matching TRBD1. CDR3 length equals 20 residues. Germline V gene data show CDR1 as SGHVS and CDR2 as FQNEAQ. Unmatched junction bases numbered 11, after V lost 0 bases and J lost 2 bases. The CDR3: CASSLARTGASPPGANVLTF. The DNA of the CDR3 is TGTGCCAGCAGCTTAGCTAGGACAGGGGCCTCACCCCCTGGGGCCAACGTCCTGACTTTC.

V usage is TRBV5-1 and J usage is TRBJ2-2, with a tentative D call TRBD2 (6 bases). CDR1 is SGHRS and CDR2 is YFSETQ in the germline V gene. This CDR3 comprises 14 residues. V was cut by 4 bases and J by 0 bases, with 7 bases left in between. The CDR3 region is CASSLASNTGELFF. DNA of the CDR3: TGCGCCAGCAGCCTAGCGTCGAACACCGGGGAGCTGTTTTTT.

This clonotype was found a few times. A much larger clone is a single base away; this may be a read error. This sequence joins TRBV2 and TRBJ2-7; a possible D gene is TRBD1 (6 bases). The V gene lost 7 bases and the J gene lost 6 bases, with 10 bases spanning the gap. CDR3 length: 11 residues. The germline V gene has CDR1 SNHLY and CDR2 FYNNEI. Written as DNA, the CDR3 is TGTGCCAGCACGGACAGCTGCGAGCAGTACTTC. Its translation: CASTDSCEQYF.

This clonotype was seen many times. The chain carries TRBV2 and TRBJ2-5; TRBD2 might be the D (5 bases). The V gene's germline CDR1 is SNHLY and CDR2 FYNNEI. CDR3 size: 13 residues. V lost 5 bases and J lost 0, with 7 bases in between. CDR3 DNA sequence: TGTGCCAGCAGTTGGACTTACCAAGAGACCCAGTACTTC. It specifies CASSWTYQETQYF.

V and J are TRBV3-1 and TRBJ1-2; TRBD1 matches 7 bases. Germline CDR1 LGHDT, CDR2 YNNKEL (reference sequence). Germline trimming cut 2 bases from V and 6 bases from J; bases unmatched to any gene: 12. The CDR3 has 16 residues. The CDR3 nucleotides are TGTGCCAGCAGCCAATTATCCACCGTGACAGGGCATGGCTACACCTTC. It yields the protein CASSQLSTVTGHGYTF.

Concerning this clonotype: This sequence may be a read error, since a much larger clone differs from it by one base. V gene TRBV30 combines with J gene TRBJ2-1; D remains unclear. The J call may not be correct, given that the DNA end is closer to TRBJ2-7. The length of the CDR3 is 10 residues. CDR1 and CDR2 (germline): GTSNPN, SVGIG (reference sequence). CDR3 region: CAWSRNEQYF. DNA for the CDR3: TGTGCCTGGAGCCGCAATGAGCAGTACTTC.

The chain has TRBV20-1 and TRBJ2-7; 12 bases map to TRBD2. The CDR3 covers 13 residues. The V gene end was trimmed by 5 bases and the J gene end by 4 bases; junction bases not matched to a gene: 3. Germline loops: CDR1 DFQATT, CDR2 SNEGSKA (reference sequence). CDR3 sequence (DNA): TGCAGTGCTGCCGGGACTAGCGGGTACGAGCAGTACTTC. Protein sequence: CSAAGTSGYEQYF.